This T cell receptor (beta chain) was sequenced for a study of cytomegalovirus exposure and HLA in healthy donors. Germline loops: CDR1 SGHNT, CDR2 YENEEA. Unmatched junction bases numbered 18, after V lost 1 base and J lost 2 bases. The CDR3 loop spans 20 amino acids. Both 60 Vbeta primers and 13 Jbeta primers went into the PCR. Measured with immunoSEQ multiplex PCR; TCRdb has only the in-frame clones, and not every one. The sample has 150,000 to 200,000 clones; more than 60% are singletons. This sequence originates from a man between 35 and 55 years old in good health and CMV-seronegative. The chain carries TRBV11-3 and TRBJ2-3; 7 nucleotides match TRBD2. The specimen was PBMCs. CDR3 region: CASSLALLAPSGEPTDTQYF. The CDR3 DNA is TGTGCCAGCAGCTTAGCTCTACTAGCCCCAAGCGGGGAGCCCACAGATACGCAGTATTTT.